The T cell receptor beta chain under discussion was sequenced for a study of blood T cells in healthy people across ages. The study's findings and limits: Any changes in expanded clonotypes were possibly confounded, as donor CMV status remained unknown. One million T cells yielded diversity estimates that were considered underestimates.

A J-beta primer mix and a sample-barcoded 5' primer were used in a second PCR of roughly 6 to 12 cycles. Via MiXCR, TCRdb re-called the 5' RACE reads, giving one row per CDR3 protein. The repertoire has some 710,000 distinct CDR3 sequences, roughly 46% of them found once; the top ten carry roughly 18%. There were at least 5.5 micrograms of total RNA extracted from every sample. A remark on this clonotype: Antigen: not known. At one end the junction does not follow the germline gene, possibly because of a read error.

Germline V gene data show CDR1 as SGHTA and CDR2 as FQGNSA. The CDR3 is 17 residues long. Sequencing used blood. The TCR originated in a man of 80 years or more in good health. The chain uses TRBV7-2 and TRBJ2-1; TRBD2 matches at 10 bases. CDR3 sequence: CAGSIPRASGSSHEQFF. The CDR3 DNA sequence: TGTGCCGGCAGCATCCCTCGGGCTAGCGGGAGTTCGCATGAGCAGTTCTTC.